The following is a T cell receptor (beta chain) sequence with its context. Germline trimming cut 6 bases from V and 8 bases from J; bases unmatched to any gene: 2. The germline V gene has CDR1 SNHLY and CDR2 FYNNEI. There are 11 residues in the CDR3. These data originate in a study of shared clonotypes between healthy human individuals. Method: immunoSEQ multiplex PCR; TCRdb's copy keeps in-frame clones and lacks some. Of millions of clones listed, approximately 95% are singletons. Caucasian adults residing in Nashville, Tennessee made up all the donors. V and J are TRBV2 and TRBJ1-1; TRBD1 aligns across 8 bases. This sequence originates from a man aged 18 to 29 in good health. Some clones in this sample may be carry-over from other donors' samples. Sequencing was carried out using naive CD4+ T cells from PBMCs. Specified subset: CD45RA+ positively selected. The CDR3 region has the DNA TGTGCCAGCAGGGACAGGGCCGAAGCTTTCTTT. As protein: CASRDRAEAFF.